The source of this T cell receptor (beta chain) is a study of cytomegalovirus exposure and HLA in healthy donors. The V gene lost 0 bases and the J gene lost 1 base, with 5 bases spanning the gap. CDR3 length: 14 residues. The germline V gene encodes CDR1 SGDLS and CDR2 YYNGEE. The PCR was carried out with 60 Vbeta primers and 13 Jbeta primers. Using immunoSEQ multiplex PCR, the repertoire was profiled, and TCRdb retains in-frame clones only, with some absent. The table records 100,000 to 150,000 clones, about 80% of them present only once. The chain couples TRBV9 to TRBJ1-5, with D possibly matching TRBD1 (5 bases). The TCR originated in a girl aged 2-15 years in good health and CMV-seronegative. Sequencing used PBMCs. DNA for the CDR3: TGTGCCAGCAGCGTAGAGGGGAGCAATCAGCCCCAGCATTTT. It specifies CASSVEGSNQPQHF. Full variable domain (outside the CDR3, taken from reference TRBV9 and TRBJ1-5): DSGVTQTPKHLITATGQRVTLRCSPRSGDLSVYWYQQSLDQGLQFLIQYYNGEERAKGNILERFSAQQFPDLHSELNLSSLELGDSALYFCASSVEGSNQPQHFGDGTRLSIL.